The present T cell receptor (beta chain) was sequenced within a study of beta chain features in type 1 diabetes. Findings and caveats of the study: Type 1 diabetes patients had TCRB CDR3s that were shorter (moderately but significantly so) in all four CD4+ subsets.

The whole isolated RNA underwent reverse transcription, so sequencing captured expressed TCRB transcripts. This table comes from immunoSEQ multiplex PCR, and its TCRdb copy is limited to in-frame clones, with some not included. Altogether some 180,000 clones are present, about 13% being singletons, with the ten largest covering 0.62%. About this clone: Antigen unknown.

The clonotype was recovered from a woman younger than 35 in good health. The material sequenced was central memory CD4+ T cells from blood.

Here the CDR3 reads CASSGTRTGREGQPQHF. The CDR3 DNA follows: TGTGCCAGTAGTGGCACTCGGACAGGGAGGGAAGGACAGCCCCAGCATTTT. V usage is TRBV19 and J usage is TRBJ1-5; 8 nucleotides match TRBD1. Per the germline V gene, CDR1 is LNHDA and CDR2 is SQIVND (reference sequence). The CDR3 is 17 residues long. J was trimmed by 7 bases and V by 5 bases; bases with no gene match: 16.